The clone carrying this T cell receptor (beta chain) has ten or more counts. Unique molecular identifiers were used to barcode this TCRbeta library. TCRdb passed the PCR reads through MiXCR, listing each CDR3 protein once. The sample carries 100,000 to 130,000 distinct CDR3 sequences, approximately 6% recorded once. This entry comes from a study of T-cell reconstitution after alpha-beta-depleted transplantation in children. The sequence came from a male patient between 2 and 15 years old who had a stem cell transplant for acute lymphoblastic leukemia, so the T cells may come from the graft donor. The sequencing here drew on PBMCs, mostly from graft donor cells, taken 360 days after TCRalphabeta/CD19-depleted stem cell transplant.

CDR3 nucleotides: TGTGCCACCAGCAGACAAGGGGGGGACAGTTACTACGAGCAGTACTTC. It specifies CATSRQGGDSYYEQYF. The gene calls are TRBV15 and TRBJ2-7; tentatively, D is TRBD1 or TRBD2 (7 bases each). This CDR3 region has 16 residues. The germline V and J ends were trimmed by 2 bases and 3 bases, with 17 bases remaining between them. Germline V gene sequence: CDR1 LNHNV, CDR2 YYDKDF (reference sequence).